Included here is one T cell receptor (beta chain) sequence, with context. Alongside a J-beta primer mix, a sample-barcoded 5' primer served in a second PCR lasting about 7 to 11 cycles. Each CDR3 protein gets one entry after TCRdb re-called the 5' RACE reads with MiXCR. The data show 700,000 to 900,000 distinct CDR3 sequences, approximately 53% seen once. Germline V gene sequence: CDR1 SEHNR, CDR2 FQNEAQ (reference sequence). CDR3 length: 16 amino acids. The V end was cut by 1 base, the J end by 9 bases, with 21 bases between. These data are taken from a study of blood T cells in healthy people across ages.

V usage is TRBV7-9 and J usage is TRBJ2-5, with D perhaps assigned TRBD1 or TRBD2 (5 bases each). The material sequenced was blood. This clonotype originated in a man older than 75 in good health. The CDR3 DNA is TGTGCCAGCAGCTTAGATGGGGGTCGGGACCCCCGGGCCCAGTACTTC. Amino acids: CASSLDGGRDPRAQYF.